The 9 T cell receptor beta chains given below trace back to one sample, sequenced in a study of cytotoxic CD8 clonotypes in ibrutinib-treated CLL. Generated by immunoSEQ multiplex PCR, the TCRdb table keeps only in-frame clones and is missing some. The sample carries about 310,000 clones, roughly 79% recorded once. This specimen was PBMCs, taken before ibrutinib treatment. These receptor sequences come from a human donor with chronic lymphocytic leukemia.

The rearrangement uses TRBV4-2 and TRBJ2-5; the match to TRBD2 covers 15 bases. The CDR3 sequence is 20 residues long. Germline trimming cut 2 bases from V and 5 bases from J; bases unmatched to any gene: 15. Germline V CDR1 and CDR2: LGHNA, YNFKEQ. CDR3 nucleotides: TGTGCCAGCAGCCAAATAGCCGGGACTAGCGGGAGGCTAAGGCTGGAGACCCAGTACTTC. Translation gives CASSQIAGTSGRLRLETQYF.

The CDR3 DNA reads TGTGCCACCAGCAGAGCCGGGACTACAGTATACAATGAGCAGTTCTTC. It translates to CATSRAGTTVYNEQFF. This chain uses TRBV15 with TRBJ2-1; TRBD2 agrees at 7 bases. The CDR3 has 16 residues. Germline-derived CDR1 and CDR2 are LNHNV and YYDKDF (reference sequence). After removal of 1 base from V and 4 bases from J, the junction contained 7 bases not matched to a gene. The full variable domain, in which reference TRBV15 and TRBJ2-1 provide the parts outside the CDR3, is DAMVIQNPRYQVTQFGKPVTLSCSQTLNHNVMYWYQQKSSQAPKLLFHYYDKDFNNEADTPDNFQSRRPNTSFCFLDIRSPGLGDTAMYLCATSRAGTTVYNEQFFGPGTRLTVL.

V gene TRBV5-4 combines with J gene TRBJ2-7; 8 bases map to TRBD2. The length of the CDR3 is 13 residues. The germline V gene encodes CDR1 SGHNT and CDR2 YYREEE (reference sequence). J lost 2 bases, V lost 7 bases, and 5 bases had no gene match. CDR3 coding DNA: TGTGCCAGCTCTCGGACTAGCACCTACGAGCAGTACTTC. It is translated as CASSRTSTYEQYF.

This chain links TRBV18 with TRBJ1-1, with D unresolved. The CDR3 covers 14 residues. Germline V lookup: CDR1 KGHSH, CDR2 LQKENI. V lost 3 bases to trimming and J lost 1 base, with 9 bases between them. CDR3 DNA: TGTGCCAGCTCACCGGCCAGGAGGAACACTGAAGCTTTCTTT. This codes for CASSPARRNTEAFF.

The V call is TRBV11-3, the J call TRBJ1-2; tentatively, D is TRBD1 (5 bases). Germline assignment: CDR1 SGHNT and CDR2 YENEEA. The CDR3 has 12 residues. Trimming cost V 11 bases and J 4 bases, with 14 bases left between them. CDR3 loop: CARLPRGYGYTF. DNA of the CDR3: TGTGCCCGACTACCGAGGGGCTATGGCTACACCTTC.

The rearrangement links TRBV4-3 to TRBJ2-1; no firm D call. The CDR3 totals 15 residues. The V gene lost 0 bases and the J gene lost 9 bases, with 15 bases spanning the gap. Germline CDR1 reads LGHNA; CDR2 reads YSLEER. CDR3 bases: TGCGCCAGCAGCCAAGATCTGGCCCCACAAGGTGAGCAGTTCTTC. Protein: CASSQDLAPQGEQFF.

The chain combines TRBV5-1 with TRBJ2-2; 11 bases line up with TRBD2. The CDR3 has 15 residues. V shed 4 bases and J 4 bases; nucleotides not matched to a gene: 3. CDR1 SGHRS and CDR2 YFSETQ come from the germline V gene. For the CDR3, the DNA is TGCGCCAGCAGCGTAACTAGCGGGGGCACCGGGGAGCTGTTTTTT. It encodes CASSVTSGGTGELFF.

The CDR3 nucleotides read TGTGCCATCAGTGTAGTCTCTAGCGGGAGTTACGAGCAGTACTTC. It specifies CAISVVSSGSYEQYF. The chain has TRBV10-3 and TRBJ2-7; 10 bases line up with TRBD2. Losses at the gene ends were 4 bases for V and 4 bases for J; bases not matched to a gene: 7. This CDR3 contains 15 residues. Germline V gene data show CDR1 as ENHRY and CDR2 as SYGVKD.

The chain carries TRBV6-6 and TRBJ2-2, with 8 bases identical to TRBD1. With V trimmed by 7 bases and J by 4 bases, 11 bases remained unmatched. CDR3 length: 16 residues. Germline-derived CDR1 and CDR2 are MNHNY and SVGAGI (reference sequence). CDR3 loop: CASTLLPGGGTGELFF. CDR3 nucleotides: TGTGCCAGCACCCTACTCCCAGGGGGCGGCACCGGGGAGCTGTTTTTT.